This T cell receptor (beta chain) was identified during a study of technical replicates of blood from several donors. Libraries were prepared by immunoSEQ multiplex PCR; TCRdb keeps only in-frame clonotypes and omits some of them. The table lists about 17,000 clones, over 65% of them singletons. V was clipped by 4 bases and J by 5 bases, with 19 bases between them. Germline loops: CDR1 SGHKS, CDR2 YYEKEE (reference sequence). This CDR3 spans 15 amino acids. The sequence was obtained from a human donor in good health. Some clones in this sample may be carry-over from other donors' samples. Sequenced: PBMCs. The chain uses TRBV5-5 and TRBJ2-7, with D maybe TRBD2 (5 bases). The CDR3: CASSRLEGSLDEQYF. CDR3 coding DNA: TGTGCCAGCAGCCGCCTAGAAGGGAGTCTCGACGAGCAGTACTTC.